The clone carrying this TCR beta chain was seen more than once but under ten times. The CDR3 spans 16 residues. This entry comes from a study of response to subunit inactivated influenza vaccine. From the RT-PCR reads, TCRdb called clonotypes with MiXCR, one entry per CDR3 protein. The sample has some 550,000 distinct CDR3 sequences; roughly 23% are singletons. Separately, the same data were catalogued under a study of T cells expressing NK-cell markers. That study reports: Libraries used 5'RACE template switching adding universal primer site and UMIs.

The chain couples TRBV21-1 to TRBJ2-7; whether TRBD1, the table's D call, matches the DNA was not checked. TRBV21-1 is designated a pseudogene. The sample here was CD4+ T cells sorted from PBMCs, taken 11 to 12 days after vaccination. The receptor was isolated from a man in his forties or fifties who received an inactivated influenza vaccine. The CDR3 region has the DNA TGTGCCAGCAGCATCGACCCCGGGACAGGTGCCTACGAGCAGTACTTC. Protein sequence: CASSIDPGTGAYEQYF.